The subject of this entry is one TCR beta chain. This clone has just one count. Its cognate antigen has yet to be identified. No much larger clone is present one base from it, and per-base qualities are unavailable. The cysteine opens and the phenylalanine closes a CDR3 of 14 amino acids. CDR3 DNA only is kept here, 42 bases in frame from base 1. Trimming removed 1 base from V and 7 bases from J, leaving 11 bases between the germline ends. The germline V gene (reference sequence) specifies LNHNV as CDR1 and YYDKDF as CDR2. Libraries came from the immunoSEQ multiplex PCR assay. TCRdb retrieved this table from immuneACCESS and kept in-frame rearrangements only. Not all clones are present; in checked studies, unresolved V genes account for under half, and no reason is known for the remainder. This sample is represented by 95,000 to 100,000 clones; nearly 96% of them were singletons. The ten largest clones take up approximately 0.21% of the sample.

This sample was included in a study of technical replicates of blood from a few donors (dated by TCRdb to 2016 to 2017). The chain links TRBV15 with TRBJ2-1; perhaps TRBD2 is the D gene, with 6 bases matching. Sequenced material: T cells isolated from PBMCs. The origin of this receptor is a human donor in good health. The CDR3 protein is CATSRVAERNEQFF. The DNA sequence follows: TGTGCCACCAGCAGAGTAGCGGAGCGGAATGAGCAGTTCTTC.